A selection of T cell receptor beta chains follows, all from one sample in a study of shared clonotypes between healthy human individuals. Measured with immunoSEQ multiplex PCR; TCRdb has only the in-frame clones, and not every one. Of about 330,000 clones in the sample, about nine tenths were seen once. What was sequenced was memory CD8+ T cells sorted from blood. Receptors originate from a man between 18 and 35 years old in good health. The CDR3 runs from the conserved cysteine through the conserved F or W. The order of the fields is J gene, D gene, clone size, CDR3 length, V gene, CDR3 DNA, CDR3 protein. A D gene is named only where the DNA matches it firmly. A clone size is listed for some rows: how often the clone was seen (once, few, many), or a class if it is expanded.

TRBJ1-2,NA,NA,13,TRBV9,TGTGCCAGCAGCGCCGGGGGAAACTATGGCTACACCTTC,CASSAGGNYGYTF
TRBJ1-2,NA,NA,14,TRBV5-1,TGCGCCAGCAGCTTGGAACAGGGCCTGGAGGGCTACACCTTC,CASSLEQGLEGYTF
TRBJ2-2,TRBD2,once,16,TRBV5-4,TGTGCCAGCAGCTTGGAGGCTAGCGGGGGGGCCGGGGAGCTGTTTTTT,CASSLEASGGAGELFF
TRBJ2-7,NA,NA,14,TRBV4-1,TGCGCCAGCAGCCAATTTATCGGGAGTTCCGAGCAGTACTTC,CASSQFIGSSEQYF
TRBJ1-1,NA,NA,16,TRBV5-4,TGTGCCAGCAGCTTGGCTCACACTCAGCTGAACACTGAAGCTTTCTTT,CASSLAHTQLNTEAFF
TRBJ2-2,NA,NA,11,TRBV11-2,TGTGCCAGCAGCCCACCCGGGGAGCTGTTTTTT,CASSPPGELFF
TRBJ2-1,NA,NA,18,TRBV4-1,TGCGCCAGCAGCCAAGATAAGCTCAGCTCCACTACCTACAATGAGCAGTTCTTC,CASSQDKLSSTTYNEQFF
TRBJ1-1,NA,NA,15,TRBV5-1,TGCGCCAGCAGCTTGAGTGGGGGCGCGTACACTGAAGCTTTCTTT,CASSLSGGAYTEAFF
TRBJ1-1,NA,NA,16,TRBV7-9,TGTGCCAGCAGCCCCCCCCTAGGGGGGCTCGACACTGAAGCTTTCTTT,CASSPPLGGLDTEAFF
TRBJ2-7,NA,NA,12,TRBV6-6,TGTGCCAGCAGTTACTCGAGTTACGAGCAGTACTTC,CASSYSSYEQYF
TRBJ1-4,NA,NA,12,TRBV5-1,TGCGCCAGCAGAAACGGTAATGAAAAACTGTTTTTT,CASRNGNEKLFF
TRBJ2-1,NA,NA,13,TRBV18,TGTGCCAGCTCACCATTAGGGGGGAATGAGCAGTTCTTC,CASSPLGGNEQFF
TRBJ1-1,TRBD1,NA,15,TRBV4-1,TGCGCCAGCAGCCAAGATCCGACAGGGATCACTGAAGCTTTCTTT,CASSQDPTGITEAFF
TRBJ2-7,NA,NA,12,TRBV30,TGTGCCTGGAGTTTCGCAGGCTACGAGCAGTACTTC,CAWSFAGYEQYF
TRBJ2-2,TRBD1,NA,16,TRBV11-3,TGTGCCAGCAGCGGACCAGGGGGTCGGTCGGGCGGGGAGCTGTTTTTT,CASSGPGGRSGGELFF
TRBJ2-7,NA,NA,13,TRBV6-5,TGTGCCAGCAGTTATGGTTACTCCTACGAGCAGTACTTC,CASSYGYSYEQYF